This is a list of T cell receptor beta chains from one sample in a study of graft-versus-host responses after intestinal transplantation. Method: immunoSEQ multiplex PCR; TCRdb's copy keeps in-frame clones and lacks some. The table lists about 22,000 clones, around 38% of them singletons. The material sequenced was alloreactive CD8+ T cells from a mixed lymphocyte reaction culture, taken before intestinal transplant. These receptors all stem from a human patient who received an intestinal transplant. Both conserved end residues are part of each CDR3. Fields, in order: D gene, V gene, clone size, CDR3 length, J gene, CDR3 DNA, CDR3 protein. A D gene is named only where the DNA matches it firmly. The size of a clone is reported for some rows only, either as once, few or many, or as a class for expanded clones.

TRBD1	TRBV6-5	.	13	TRBJ1-2	TGTGCCAGCAGCAGGGACAGGGGCTATGGCTACACCTTC	CASSRDRGYGYTF
TRBD1	TRBV4-1	.	15	TRBJ1-5	TGCGCCAGCAGCCAAGAACCACAGGGGGTGAGTCCCCAGCATTTT	CASSQEPQGVSPQHF
.	TRBV25-1	.	14	TRBJ2-1	TGTGCCAGCAGTGAAAACAGGCGGACAAATGAGCAGTTCTTC	CASSENRRTNEQFF
.	TRBV28	.	12	TRBJ1-2	TGTGCCAGCAGTGGGGGGGGCTACGGCTACACCTTC	CASSGGGYGYTF
.	TRBV30	.	12	TRBJ2-7	TGTGCCTGGAGTGTGGGATACTACGAGCAGTACTTC	CAWSVGYYEQYF
.	TRBV7-8	.	19	TRBJ2-1	TGTGCCAGCAGCGCAAAGGCCGGGTTGCCCGCCAACTCCTACAATGAGCAGTTCTTC	CASSAKAGLPANSYNEQFF
TRBD1	TRBV5-4	.	14	TRBJ2-5	TGTGCCAGCAGCCATAGACAGGGCCAAGAGACCCAGTACTTC	CASSHRQGQETQYF
.	TRBV6-6	.	14	TRBJ1-2	TGTGCCAGCAGCCAAACTAATCGAGGCTATGGCTACACCTTC	CASSQTNRGYGYTF
TRBD2	TRBV7-2	medium-sized	16	TRBJ2-4	TGTGCCAGCAGCTTAGTAGGGCTAGCGGGACGGGGCATTCAGTACTTC	CASSLVGLAGRGIQYF
.	TRBV5-1	few	14	TRBJ1-1	TGCGCCAGCAGCTTGGCCGGGGGGAACACTGAAGCTTTCTTT	CASSLAGGNTEAFF
TRBD1	TRBV18	once	15	TRBJ1-2	TGTGCCAGCTCACCACAAAAGGGGGCAGGCTATGGCTACACCTTC	CASSPQKGAGYGYTF
.	TRBV27	few	13	TRBJ1-1	TGTGCCAGCAGTTTGAGGGGTACTACTGAAGCTTTCTTT	CASSLRGTTEAFF
TRBD1	TRBV6-4	.	14	TRBJ1-1	TGTGCCAGCAGGCGGGACAGCTTGAACACTGAAGCTTTCTTT	CASRRDSLNTEAFF
.	TRBV7-9	.	13	TRBJ2-7	TGTGCCAGCAGCCCATCGTCCCTATTTGAGCAGTACTTC	CASSPSSLFEQYF
.	TRBV7-2	few	15	TRBJ1-2	TGTGCCAGCAGCTTAAACGGGGCTTTGGGCTATGGCTACACCTTC	CASSLNGALGYGYTF
.	TRBV5-6	.	19	TRBJ2-1	TGTGCCAGCAGCTTGAGTGTATGGGAGGCGGGTTACTCCTACAATGAGCAGTTCTTC	CASSLSVWEAGYSYNEQFF
.	TRBV27	few	14	TRBJ2-7	TGTGCCAGCAGTTTTAGCGGTAGCTCCTACGAGCAGTACTTC	CASSFSGSSYEQYF
.	TRBV5-1	.	15	TRBJ2-1	TGCGCCAGCAGCTTTAGCGGTAGCTCCTACAATGAGCAGTTCTTC	CASSFSGSSYNEQFF
.	TRBV11-2	few	14	TRBJ2-2	TGTGCCAGCAGCTTAGGGTCTAGCGCCGGGGAGCTGTTTTTT	CASSLGSSAGELFF
.	TRBV7-3	.	13	TRBJ1-5	TGTGCCAGCAGCTTTACGAGGGACCAGCCCCAGCATTTT	CASSFTRDQPQHF
.	TRBV14	.	13	TRBJ1-1	TGTGCCAGCAGCCCGAGGGGCCAGGGTGAAGCTTTCTTT	CASSPRGQGEAFF
.	TRBV29-1	.	13	TRBJ1-2	TGCAGCGTTGAGGGGGGTACGAACTATGGCTACACCTTC	CSVEGGTNYGYTF
.	TRBV19	.	16	TRBJ2-1	TGTGCCACACCTTCCCCTTGGGGCAGGGTCCGCGATGAGCAGTTCTTC	CATPSPWGRVRDEQFF
TRBD2	TRBV9	.	16	TRBJ2-1	TGTGCCAGCACGGCAAGGGGCGGGGGCTCCTACAATGAGCAGTTCTTC	CASTARGGGSYNEQFF
TRBD2	TRBV4-1	few	18	TRBJ2-7	TGCGCCAGCAGCCAAGACCTCTCTCTAGCGGGAGGGGCCTACGAGCAGTACTTC	CASSQDLSLAGGAYEQYF
TRBD2	TRBV4-1	few	16	TRBJ2-1	TGCGCCAGCAGCCAAGACGGACTAGGCCTCTACAATGAGCAGTTCTTC	CASSQDGLGLYNEQFF
TRBD2	TRBV9	.	17	TRBJ2-3	TGTGCCAGCAGCGTAGGGAGGTCCGGGGGGGCGGCAGATACGCAGTATTTT	CASSVGRSGGAADTQYF
.	TRBV5-1	.	17	TRBJ2-7	TGCGCCAGCGGGTGCCCGGGACGCCAAAAAGTTTTCTACGAGCAGTACTTC	CASGCPGRQKVFYEQYF
TRBD2	TRBV5-1	once	16	TRBJ2-1	TGCGCCAGCAGATGGCTAGCGGGAGGGCCAAGGAATGAGCAGTTCTTC	CASRWLAGGPRNEQFF
TRBD2	TRBV6-1	medium-sized	19	TRBJ2-1	TGTGCCAGCAGTGCCTTTGTAGGACTAGCCATGGGGAATTACAATGAGCAGTTCTTC	CASSAFVGLAMGNYNEQFF
TRBD2	TRBV5-6	medium-sized	14	TRBJ2-1	TGTGCCAGCAGCTCGGGACTAGCGGACAATGAGCAGTTCTTC	CASSSGLADNEQFF
.	TRBV4-2	medium-sized	17	TRBJ2-1	TGTGCCAGCAGCCAAACAGCCGGGACTCACTCCTACAATGAGCAGTTCTTC	CASSQTAGTHSYNEQFF
.	TRBV9	few	13	TRBJ2-7	TGTGCCAGCAGCGTAGATGTGACCCTCGAGCAGTACTTC	CASSVDVTLEQYF
.	TRBV18	once	14	TRBJ2-3	TGTGCCAGCTCACCACCGTCGGTACCAGATACGCAGTATTTT	CASSPPSVPDTQYF
.	TRBV6-1	.	14	TRBJ2-7	TGTGCCAGCAGTTATTCGAGCCTCTCCTACGAGCAGTACTTC	CASSYSSLSYEQYF
.	TRBV12-5	.	15	TRBJ2-2	TGTGCTAGTGGCACCAGAGGGGATGGGATTGGGGAGCTGTTTTTT	CASGTRGDGIGELFF
.	TRBV7-2	medium-sized	15	TRBJ2-1	TGTGCCAGCACCCACCCCACCGAGCGGCAAAATGAGCAGTTCTTC	CASTHPTERQNEQFF
TRBD2	TRBV6-5	few	15	TRBJ2-2	TGTGCCAGCAGTTTGACTAGCGGGAGGGGCGGGGAGCTGTTTTTT	CASSLTSGRGGELFF
.	TRBV25-1	few	16	TRBJ2-1	TGTGCCAGCAGTGACCCCGGGGGCCCATCATACAATGAGCAGTTCTTC	CASSDPGGPSYNEQFF
.	TRBV5-1	.	14	TRBJ2-7	TGCGCCACTTCATTAACCCCGGTCGCCTACGAGCAGTACTTC	CATSLTPVAYEQYF
.	TRBV19	.	15	TRBJ1-5	TGTGCCAGTAGTTTACAGGGTTTAGGCAATCAGCCCCAGCATTTT	CASSLQGLGNQPQHF
.	TRBV6-1	.	13	TRBJ2-7	TGTGCCAGCAGTGAACCGGCATACCGGGTGCAGTACTTC	CASSEPAYRVQYF
.	TRBV30	few	12	TRBJ1-2	TGTGCCTGGCGACTTTCCGGGGGCGGCTACACCTTC	CAWRLSGGGYTF
.	TRBV9	medium-sized	13	TRBJ2-7	TGTGCCAGCAGCGCTACAGGCCTCTACGAGCAGTACTTC	CASSATGLYEQYF
TRBD2	TRBV25-1	.	15	TRBJ2-2	TGTGCCAGCAGCGTCTCTAGCGGGGTCACCGGGGAGCTGTTTTTT	CASSVSSGVTGELFF
TRBD1	TRBV5-1	.	14	TRBJ2-4	TGCGCCAGCAGTTTGGACAGGGGAAAAAACATTCAGTACTTC	CASSLDRGKNIQYF
.	TRBV27	.	14	TRBJ2-7	TGTGCCAGCAGTGGTGGTGGGGGATCCTACGAGCAGTACTTC	CASSGGGGSYEQYF
TRBD2	TRBV27	few	15	TRBJ2-1	TGTGCCAGCAGTCCCCGTAGCGGGAGGGCCAATGAGCAGTTCTTC	CASSPRSGRANEQFF